The 28 T cell receptor beta chains below were found in one sample sequenced in a study of immune evolution from preneoplasia to lung adenocarcinoma. TCRdb keeps only in-frame clones here, not all; method: immunoSEQ multiplex PCR. This table has roughly 40,000 clones, 74% appearing once. The sequenced sample was FFPE invasive lung adenocarcinoma tissue. The receptors shown here come from a person aged 55 to 69 with lung adenocarcinoma.

The chain carries TRBV28 and TRBJ2-3; 10 nucleotides line up with TRBD2. This CDR3 is 19 amino acids long. From germline, CDR1 is MDHEN and CDR2 SYDVKM. V was pared by 5 bases and J by 0 bases, with 14 bases of the junction left unmatched. CDR3 nucleotide sequence: TGTGCCAGCAGTCTCCGGACTAGCGGCGCCCCTTCTAGCACAGATACGCAGTATTTT. This sequence encodes CASSLRTSGAPSSTDTQYF.

The rearrangement uses TRBV6-4 and TRBJ1-2, with D unresolved. Germline values: CDR1 MRHNA, CDR2 SNTAGT. Between the trimmed V and J ends, which lost 9 bases and 8 bases, there was a span of 22 bases. The CDR3 covers 14 residues. The CDR3 DNA reads as TGTGCCAGTTCTCCTTCAAGCTGGGCCTCGGGCTACACCTTC. Encoded protein: CASSPSSWASGYTF.

The chain has TRBV11-3 and TRBJ2-2; D gene uncertain. The V end was cut by 2 bases, the J end by 9 bases, with 7 bases between. This CDR3 has 12 residues. From germline, CDR1 is SGHNT and CDR2 YENEEA. CDR3 sequence reads: CASSLYGRELFF. The CDR3 DNA sequence: TGTGCCAGCAGCTTATACGGCCGGGAGCTGTTTTTT.

V usage is TRBV29-1 and J usage is TRBJ1-3, with TRBD1 identical over 7 bases. The length of the CDR3 is 15 residues. In germline, CDR1 is SQVTM, CDR2 ANQGSEA. The V gene end was trimmed by 4 bases and the J gene end by 2 bases; junction bases not matched to a gene: 8. CDR3 in amino acids: CSVAFSQGTGNTIYF. The CDR3 nucleotides read TGCAGCGTTGCATTCTCACAGGGGACTGGAAACACCATATATTTT.

This rearrangement joins TRBV9 to TRBJ1-1; D gene uncertain. The CDR3 totals 13 residues. V gave up 0 bases and J gave up 1 base, with 4 bases separating them. From germline, CDR1 is SGDLS and CDR2 YYNGEE. CDR3: CASSVVANTEAFF. CDR3 DNA sequence: TGTGCCAGCAGCGTAGTAGCGAACACTGAAGCTTTCTTT.

The chain couples TRBV7-2 to TRBJ2-5; D is perhaps TRBD2 (6 bases). Germline V gene lookup returns CDR1 SGHTA and CDR2 FQGNSA. V lost 4 bases to trimming and J lost 2 bases, with 11 bases between them. This CDR3 region has 14 residues. The CDR3 reads CASSSFGGQETQYF. CDR3 in DNA: TGTGCCAGCAGCTCGTTCGGGGGACAAGAGACCCAGTACTTC.

V gene TRBV5-1 combines with J gene TRBJ2-1; TRBD2 matches at 9 bases. J lost 9 bases, V lost 0 bases, and 7 bases had no gene match. CDR1 SGHRS and CDR2 YFSETQ come from the germline V gene. This CDR3 is built from 15 residues. CDR3 nucleotides: TGCGCCAGCAGCTTGGAAGCGGGGGGCTTACGTGAGCAGTTCTTC. Translating it yields CASSLEAGGLREQFF.

This clone was picked up one time. The conserved phenylalanine or tryptophan is not found at the CDR3 terminus, so this likely reflects a read error. V usage is TRBV7-9 and J usage is TRBJ2-7; 9 positions match TRBD1. The CDR3 is 15 residues long. The germline V gene encodes CDR1 SEHNR and CDR2 FQNEAQ (reference sequence). The ends lost 5 bases at V and 6 bases at J; junction bases unmatched: 11. CDR3 loop: CASSPTGTGWREQYL. Here the CDR3 DNA reads TGTGCCAGCAGCCCTACCGGGACAGGGTGGCGCGAGCAGTACCTC.

This sequence joins TRBV6-1 and TRBJ2-3; TRBD2 might be the D (5 bases). This CDR3 is 15 amino acids long. V lost 2 bases and J lost 4, with 13 bases in between. The germline V gene encodes CDR1 MNHNS and CDR2 SASEGT. CDR3: CASSEMEAGADTQYF. The DNA of the CDR3 is TGTGCCAGCAGTGAAATGGAGGCCGGGGCAGATACGCAGTATTTT.

The chain uses TRBV13 and TRBJ2-2; 11 bases align to TRBD2. The length of the CDR3 is 19 residues. The J segment lost 4 bases and the V segment lost 3 bases, leaving 13 bases of the junction unmatched. Germline loops: CDR1 PRHDT, CDR2 FYEKMQ (reference sequence). CDR3 amino acids: CASSFSPLAGAKATGELFF. DNA of the CDR3: TGTGCCAGCAGCTTTAGTCCACTAGCGGGAGCCAAGGCCACCGGGGAGCTGTTTTTT.

As concerns this clone: This sample includes further DNA sequences coding for the same CDR3. The CDR3: CASRGSSTDTQYF. CDR3 bases: TGTGCCAGCCGGGGGTCTAGCACAGATACGCAGTATTTT. The chain couples TRBV6-5 to TRBJ2-3, with a possible D match to TRBD2 (6 bases). The CDR3 has 13 amino acids. Germline CDR1 MNHEY, CDR2 SVGAGI. The V and J ends lost 8 bases and 0 bases respectively, with 9 bases between them.

The chain joins TRBV29-1 to TRBJ1-1, with D maybe TRBD1 (6 bases). The germline V gene encodes CDR1 SQVTM and CDR2 ANQGSEA. The CDR3 runs to 13 residues. Trimming pared 6 bases from V and 3 bases from J, leaving 14 bases between. The CDR3 here is CSVAHREHTEAFF. CDR3 sequence (DNA): TGCAGCGTGGCCCACAGGGAGCACACTGAAGCTTTCTTT.

The chain links TRBV30 to TRBJ1-1; 12 positions agree with TRBD1. CDR1 is GTSNPN and CDR2 is SVGIG in the germline V gene (reference sequence). The CDR3 has 13 residues. The J segment lost 9 bases and the V segment lost 5 bases, leaving 7 bases of the junction unmatched. CDR3 sequence (DNA): TGTGCCTGGGCCGGGACAGGGGGCTTTAAAGCTTTCTTT. It specifies CAWAGTGGFKAFF.

V gene TRBV5-1 combines with J gene TRBJ2-7, with a weak D call TRBD1 (5 bases). The CDR3 spans 14 residues. Germline values: CDR1 SGHRS, CDR2 YFSETQ. V was clipped by 7 bases and J by 3 bases, with 17 bases between them. The CDR3 bases are TGCGCCAGCCGGCTTGTATCAGGGCGCTACGAGCAGTACTTC. It yields the protein CASRLVSGRYEQYF.

The count of this clone is one. The chain combines TRBV18 with TRBJ2-7; TRBD2 agrees at 12 bases. There are 17 residues in the CDR3. J lost 6 bases, V lost 5 bases, and 14 bases had no gene match. The germline V gene encodes CDR1 KGHSH and CDR2 LQKENI. The CDR3 is CASSVRQLTSGSGEQYF. The CDR3 DNA reads TGTGCCAGCTCAGTACGACAATTGACTAGCGGGAGCGGCGAGCAGTACTTC.

This rearrangement joins TRBV30 to TRBJ2-2; TRBD1 matches 10 bases. CDR3 length equals 14 residues. Trimming cost V 4 bases and J 6 bases; bases outside gene matches: 5. Germline V gene lookup returns CDR1 GTSNPN and CDR2 SVGIG (reference sequence). The CDR3 DNA reads as TGTGCCTGGAACGGGGGGACAGGGGCCGGGGAGCTGTTTTTT. Its translation: CAWNGGTGAGELFF.

This clone was detected only a few times. The sample holds other DNA sequences that translate to the same CDR3. The chain has TRBV29-1 and TRBJ1-2, with D possibly TRBD1 on 5 matching bases. The germline gives CDR1 SQVTM, CDR2 ANQGSEA. Trimming stripped 0 bases from V and 4 bases from J, with 12 bases between. The CDR3 runs 14 residues. The CDR3 is CSVEEDEGVYGYTF. The CDR3 nucleotides read TGCAGCGTTGAAGAGGATGAAGGGGTCTATGGCTACACCTTC.

J is TRBJ2-2 and V is TRBV4-2; D uncertain. Germline V gives CDR1 LGHNA, CDR2 YNFKEQ. CDR3 length: 14 amino acids. V dropped 1 base and J dropped 3 bases, with 6 bases sitting between them. CDR3 region: CASSQGAYTGELFF. Here the CDR3 DNA reads TGTGCCAGCAGCCAAGGAGCGTACACCGGGGAGCTGTTTTTT.

The rearrangement joins TRBV28 to TRBJ2-7; 10 bases line up with TRBD1. The CDR3 is made up of 15 amino acids. With 3 bases clipped from V and 1 base from J, the junction kept 3 bases outside the gene matches. Germline V gene data show CDR1 as MDHEN and CDR2 as SYDVKM. CDR3 DNA: TGTGCCAGCAGTTTCGCGGGACAGGGGTCCTACGAGCAGTACTTC. It encodes CASSFAGQGSYEQYF.

To note about this clone: Other nucleotide sequences from this sample produce the same CDR3. This chain joins TRBV18 and TRBJ2-5; no definite D call. Trimming removed 1 base from V and 2 bases from J, with 5 bases in between. This CDR3 is 13 amino acids long. Germline V CDR1 and CDR2: KGHSH, LQKENI. The CDR3 nucleotides are TGTGCCAGCTCACCACGGGCTCAAGAGACCCAGTACTTC. Translated: CASSPRAQETQYF.

V is TRBV19 and J is TRBJ1-2; D remains ambiguous. CDR3 length: 15 residues. Trimming pared 3 bases from V and 0 bases from J, leaving 11 bases between. Per germline, CDR1 LNHDA and CDR2 SQIVND (reference sequence). The CDR3 loop is CASSISRNPNYGYTF. The CDR3 DNA reads as TGTGCCAGTAGTATCTCGAGAAATCCTAACTATGGCTACACCTTC. The full variable domain, with the rest looked up from reference TRBV19 and TRBJ1-2, is DGGITQSPKYLFRKEGQNVTLSCEQNLNHDAMYWYRQDPGQGLRLIYYSQIVNDFQKGDIAEGYSVSREKKESFPLTVTSAQKNPTAFYLCASSISRNPNYGYTFGSGTRLTVV.

Of note for this clone: Other nucleotide sequences from this sample produce the same CDR3. V usage is TRBV2 and J usage is TRBJ1-5; 7 nucleotides match TRBD1. There are 13 residues in the CDR3. V lost 6 bases to trimming and J lost 4 bases; unmatched junction nucleotides: 3. Germline-derived CDR1 and CDR2 are SNHLY and FYNNEI. For the CDR3, the DNA is TGTGCCAGCAGCCGGGACAGTAATCAGCCCCAGCATTTT. Amino acids: CASSRDSNQPQHF.

The chain uses TRBV9 and TRBJ1-1, with unresolved D. Looked up from germline, CDR1 is SGDLS and CDR2 is YYNGEE. The length of the CDR3 is 14 residues. V was trimmed by 4 bases and J by 6 bases, leaving 16 bases between them. CDR3: CASSPISSGAEAFF. The CDR3 nucleotides are TGTGCCAGCAGCCCTATCTCTTCGGGCGCTGAAGCTTTCTTT.

By frequency in the sample, this clone is medium-sized (0.01 to 0.1%). This specimen includes other DNA sequences encoding the same CDR3. The J gene is TRBJ2-7, the V gene TRBV18; D is unresolved. The germline V gene encodes CDR1 KGHSH and CDR2 LQKENI. The CDR3 covers 12 residues. Trimming took 3 bases from V and 3 from J, leaving 6 bases between them. The CDR3 is CASSPSFYEQYF. The DNA for the CDR3 is TGTGCCAGCTCACCTAGCTTCTACGAGCAGTACTTC.

A single count supports this clone. The genes are TRBV2 and TRBJ1-2; TRBD1 might be the D (5 bases). CDR1 and CDR2 (germline): SNHLY, FYNNEI. The germline V and J ends were trimmed by 3 bases and 6 bases, with 17 bases remaining between them. The CDR3 contains 15 residues. The CDR3 here is CASSDVDGRRDGYTF. CDR3 coding DNA: TGTGCCAGCAGTGATGTCGACGGGCGCAGGGATGGCTACACCTTC.

Concerning this clone itself: One end of the junction varies from germline; a read error may be responsible. The V gene is TRBV9, the J gene TRBJ2-2, with a possible D match to TRBD1 (5 bases). The germline CDR1 and CDR2 sequences are SGDLS and YYNGEE. The CDR3 is 15 amino acids. In DNA form, the CDR3 reads TGTGCCAGCAACGTAGGACACCGGGACACCGGGGAGCTGTTTTTT. Its protein is CASNVGHRDTGELFF.

In its sample, this clone was seen many times. The chain's CDR3 is CASSLLAGASTDTQYF. In DNA form, the CDR3 reads TGTGCCAGCAGCTTACTAGCGGGAGCAAGCACAGATACGCAGTATTTT. The chain carries TRBV7-9 and TRBJ2-3; 10 nucleotides match TRBD2. The germline CDR1 and CDR2 sequences are SEHNR and FQNEAQ (reference sequence). V dropped 2 bases and J dropped 0; count of bases not matched to a gene: 2. The CDR3 runs to 16 residues.

The chain couples TRBV9 to TRBJ2-1; 7 bases agree with TRBD2. V lost 0 bases to trimming and J lost 6 bases; unmatched junction nucleotides: 9. The germline CDR1 and CDR2 sequences are SGDLS and YYNGEE. This CDR3 is built from 16 residues. The CDR3: CASSVGGLAELNEQFF. CDR3 DNA sequence: TGTGCCAGCAGCGTAGGAGGGCTAGCGGAGCTCAATGAGCAGTTCTTC.